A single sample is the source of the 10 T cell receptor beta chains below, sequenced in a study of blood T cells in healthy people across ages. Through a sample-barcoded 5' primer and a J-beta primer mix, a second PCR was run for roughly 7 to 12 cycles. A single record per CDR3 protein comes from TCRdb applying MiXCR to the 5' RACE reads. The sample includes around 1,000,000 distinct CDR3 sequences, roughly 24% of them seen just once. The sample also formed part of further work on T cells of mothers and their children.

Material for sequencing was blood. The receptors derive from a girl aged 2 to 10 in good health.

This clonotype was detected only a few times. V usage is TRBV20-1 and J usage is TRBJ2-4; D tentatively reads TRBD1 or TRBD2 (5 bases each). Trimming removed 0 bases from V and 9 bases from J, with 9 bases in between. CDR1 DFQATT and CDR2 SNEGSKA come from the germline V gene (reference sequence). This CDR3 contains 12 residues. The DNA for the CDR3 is TGCAGTGCTAGAGATCCAGGGAGCATTCAGTACTTC. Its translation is CSARDPGSIQYF.

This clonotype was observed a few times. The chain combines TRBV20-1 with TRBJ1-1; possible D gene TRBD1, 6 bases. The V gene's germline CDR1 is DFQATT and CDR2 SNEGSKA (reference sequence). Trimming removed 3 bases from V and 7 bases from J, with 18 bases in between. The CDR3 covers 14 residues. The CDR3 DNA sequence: TGCAGTGCTAGGTGGCCCCAGGGGCAGAGTGAAGCTTTCTTT. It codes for CSARWPQGQSEAFF.

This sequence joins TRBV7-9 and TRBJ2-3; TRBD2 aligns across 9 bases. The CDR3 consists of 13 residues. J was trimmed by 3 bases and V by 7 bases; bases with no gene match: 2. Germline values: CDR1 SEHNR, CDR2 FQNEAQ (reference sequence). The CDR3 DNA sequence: TGTGCCAGCATAGCGGGGGTTACAGATACGCAGTATTTT. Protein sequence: CASIAGVTDTQYF. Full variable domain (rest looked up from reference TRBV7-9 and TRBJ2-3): DTGVSQNPRHKITKRGQNVTFRCDPISEHNRLYWYRQTLGQGPEFLTYFQNEAQLEKSRLLSDRFSAERPKGSFSTLEIQRTEQGDSAMYLCASIAGVTDTQYFGPGTRLTVL.

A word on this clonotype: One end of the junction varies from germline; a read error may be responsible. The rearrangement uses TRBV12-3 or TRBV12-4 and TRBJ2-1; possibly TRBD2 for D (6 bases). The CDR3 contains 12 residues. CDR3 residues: CASSFHPGTGDF. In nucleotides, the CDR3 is TGTGCCAGCAGTTTCCACCCCGGGACGGGGGACTTC.

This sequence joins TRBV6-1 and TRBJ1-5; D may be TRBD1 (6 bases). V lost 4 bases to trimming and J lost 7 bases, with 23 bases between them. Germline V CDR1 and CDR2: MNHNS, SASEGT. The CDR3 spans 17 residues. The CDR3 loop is CASSANLLQGSGQPQHF. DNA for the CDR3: TGTGCCAGCAGTGCGAATCTTTTACAGGGATCGGGGCAGCCCCAGCATTTT.

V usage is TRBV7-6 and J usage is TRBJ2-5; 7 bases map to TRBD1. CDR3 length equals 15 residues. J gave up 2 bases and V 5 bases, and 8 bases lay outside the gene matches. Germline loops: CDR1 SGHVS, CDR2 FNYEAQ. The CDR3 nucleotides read TGTGCCAGCAGCCCCTCGTCGGGACAGCAAGAGACCCAGTACTTC. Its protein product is CASSPSSGQQETQYF.

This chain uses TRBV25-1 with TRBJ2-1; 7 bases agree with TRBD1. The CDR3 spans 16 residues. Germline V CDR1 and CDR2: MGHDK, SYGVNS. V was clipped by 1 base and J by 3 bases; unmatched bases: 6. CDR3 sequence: CASSESSRGFYNEQFF. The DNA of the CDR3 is TGTGCCAGCAGTGAATCGAGCAGGGGGTTCTACAATGAGCAGTTCTTC.

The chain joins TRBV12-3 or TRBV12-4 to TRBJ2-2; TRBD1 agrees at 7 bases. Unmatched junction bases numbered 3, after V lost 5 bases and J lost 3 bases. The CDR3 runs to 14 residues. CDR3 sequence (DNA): TGTGCCAGCAGTGGACAGGTCTACACCGGGGAGCTGTTTTTT. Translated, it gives CASSGQVYTGELFF.

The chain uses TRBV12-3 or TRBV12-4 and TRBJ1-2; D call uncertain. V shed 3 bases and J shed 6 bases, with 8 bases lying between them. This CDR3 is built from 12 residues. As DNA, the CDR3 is TGTGCCAGCAGTTTGGGGTCTAATGGCTACACCTTC. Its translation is CASSLGSNGYTF.

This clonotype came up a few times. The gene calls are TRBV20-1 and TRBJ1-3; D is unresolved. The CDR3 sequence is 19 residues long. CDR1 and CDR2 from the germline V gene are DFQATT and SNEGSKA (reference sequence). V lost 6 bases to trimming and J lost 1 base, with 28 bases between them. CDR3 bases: TGCAGTGCCCCCCAGCATGAAGGCCCCCGGGCGGTTTCTGGAAACACCATATATTTT. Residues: CSAPQHEGPRAVSGNTIYF.